A single sample gave rise to the 9 T cell receptor beta chains below, sequenced in a study of blood T cells in healthy people across ages. Then a second PCR, running roughly 6 to 12 cycles, was carried out with a sample-barcoded 5' primer and a J-beta primer mix. TCRdb reprocessed the 5' RACE reads with MiXCR, giving one entry per CDR3 protein. This table holds approximately 730,000 distinct CDR3 sequences, 53% found once. Sequencing was done on a sample of blood. The receptors here all came from a man of 80 years or more in good health.

This rearrangement joins TRBV9 to TRBJ1-2, with D possibly matching TRBD1 (6 bases). Trimming left V 3 bases short and J 8 bases short, with 14 bases between. The CDR3 has 13 amino acids. Looked up from germline, CDR1 is SGDLS and CDR2 is YYNGEE. For the CDR3, the DNA is TGTGCCAGCAGCGCATCGGGGGCGTTCGGCTACACCTTC. Translation gives CASSASGAFGYTF.

This chain links TRBV7-2 with TRBJ2-1, with D tentatively TRBD2 (6 bases). Per germline, CDR1 SGHTA and CDR2 FQGNSA. V dropped 4 bases and J dropped 2 bases, with 18 bases sitting between them. The CDR3 is 17 residues long. The CDR3 DNA is TGTGCCAGCAGCTCCCGAGCATTAGCGGACCCCTACAATGAGCAGTTCTTC. It is translated as CASSSRALADPYNEQFF.

For this clonotype: One end of the junction varies from germline; a read error may be responsible. The V gene is TRBV27, the J gene TRBJ2-1, with D perhaps matching TRBD1 or TRBD2 (7 bases each). The CDR3 totals 14 residues. CDR1 is MNHEY, CDR2 SMNVEV, per germline (reference sequence). The CDR3 is CVSSSKDRDYEQFF. The CDR3 region has the DNA TGTGTCAGCAGTTCCAAAGACAGGGACTACGAGCAGTTCTTC.

This clonotype was detected only a few times. This chain connects TRBV20-1 to TRBJ2-7; TRBD2 might be the D (6 bases). CDR1 and CDR2 (germline): DFQATT, SNEGSKA (reference sequence). The CDR3 extends over 13 amino acids. The CDR3 nucleotides are TGCAGGGGAAGCGGGTCACCCTCCTACGAGCAGTACTTC. Protein product: CRGSGSPSYEQYF.

This chain joins TRBV29-1 and TRBJ2-1, with TRBD2 identical over 10 bases. The CDR3 runs 16 residues. J was trimmed by 9 bases and V by 6 bases; bases with no gene match: 17. From germline, CDR1 is SQVTM and CDR2 ANQGSEA. CDR3 sequence (DNA): TGCAGCGTCTCGGAGTCTAGCGGGAGTTTCCACAGTGAGCAGTTCTTC. This sequence encodes CSVSESSGSFHSEQFF.

The rearrangement joins TRBV6-6 to TRBJ1-1, with unresolved D. V lost 2 bases to trimming and J lost 4 bases, with 8 bases between them. CDR3 length: 13 amino acids. Germline V gene sequence: CDR1 MNHNY, CDR2 SVGAGI (reference sequence). The CDR3 spells CASSYGRATEAFF. The CDR3 region has the DNA TGTGCCAGCAGTTACGGACGGGCCACTGAAGCTTTCTTT.

V and J are TRBV3-1 and TRBJ2-5; the match to TRBD2 covers 8 bases. This CDR3 is built from 16 residues. Trimming took 4 bases from V and 4 from J; bases not matched to a gene: 11. Germline assignment: CDR1 LGHDT and CDR2 YNNKEL (reference sequence). CDR3: CASSRRAGLAGETQYF. In DNA, the CDR3 is TGTGCCAGCAGCCGTCGTGCGGGGCTAGCGGGAGAGACCCAGTACTTC.

This chain uses TRBV4-1 with TRBJ2-7, with 7 bases matching TRBD1. CDR3 length equals 17 residues. Trimming took 1 base from V and 3 from J; bases not matched to a gene: 12. The germline CDR1 and CDR2 sequences are MGHRA and YSYEKL. CDR3 bases: TGCGCCAGCAGCCAAGGTTACTCAGGGGGAACGTTCTACGAGCAGTACTTC. Its protein is CASSQGYSGGTFYEQYF.

V usage is TRBV15 and J usage is TRBJ2-1; TRBD2 aligns across 7 bases. The CDR3 has 15 residues. V shed 3 bases and J 9 bases; nucleotides not matched to a gene: 11. Germline values: CDR1 LNHNV, CDR2 YYDKDF (reference sequence). The CDR3 protein is CATSSARSGLTEQFF. The CDR3 DNA reads TGTGCCACCAGCAGCGCAAGGTCGGGACTAACTGAGCAGTTCTTC.